What follows are 22 T cell receptor beta chains derived from one specimen sequenced in a study of vaccination and CD4 T cells after COVID-19 (dated by TCRdb to about 2022). The library was produced with PCR. The listed sequencing device is Illumina iSeq 100. DNA from cultured CD4+ T cells was subjected to TCR sequencing with the Oncomine TCR Beta short-read assay at the Johns Hopkins FTIC core. The public reads were run again by TCRdb, first through fastp at Q25 and then through MiXCR, and only productive beta chains were kept. Each entry merges the rows of one CDR3 protein and shows their most common DNA and genes. For this sample there are 18,000 or so distinct CDR3 sequences; roughly three fifths appear just once. The ten largest clones represent 8% to 10% of the sample. These receptors' targets are unknown. Explained via the paper, the treatment or condition label denotes: 10-day PBMC culture with coronavirus spike peptide pools or control peptides (ViraFEST assay).

The sequencing input was CD4+ T cells from blood, cultured in vitro. These TCRs come from a human donor who had recovered from COVID-19.

The J gene is TRBJ2-7, the V gene TRBV30; TRBD1 might be the D (5 bases). V was clipped by 2 bases and J by 5 bases, with 10 bases between them. CDR1 and CDR2 (germline): GTSNPN, SVGIG (reference sequence). CDR3 length: 12 amino acids. DNA for the CDR3: TGTGCCTGGAGTAAGGGCAGGGACGAGCAGTACTTC. Translated, it gives CAWSKGRDEQYF.

This clonotype was seen a handful of times. The V gene is TRBV11-3, the J gene TRBJ2-7; D ambiguous. V was shortened by 0 bases and J by 4 bases, with 1 base between the two germline ends. The CDR3 covers 11 residues. The germline V gene has CDR1 SGHNT and CDR2 YENEEA. CDR3 nucleotides: TGTGCCAGCAGCTTAGAATACGAGCAGTACTTC. Protein product: CASSLEYEQYF.

The chain recombines TRBV24-1 with TRBJ1-1; D not resolved. Germline CDR1 and CDR2: KGHDR and SFDVKD. Deletions cut 0 bases from V and 5 bases from J, with 6 bases between. The CDR3 spans 13 residues. The CDR3 loop reads CATSDLGRTEAFF. DNA of the CDR3: TGTGCCACCAGTGATTTGGGCAGAACTGAAGCTTTCTTT.

The CDR3 spells CATSRTPPNGYTF. For the CDR3, the DNA is TGTGCCACATCCCGAACCCCCCCCAACGGCTACACCTTC. This rearrangement joins TRBV28 to TRBJ1-2, with D hard to call. Germline CDR1 and CDR2: MDHEN and SYDVKM. Deletions cut 10 bases from V and 8 bases from J, with 20 bases between. The CDR3 contains 13 residues.

The rearrangement links TRBV10-3 to TRBJ1-2; D uncertain. Trimming shortened V by 2 bases and J by 2 bases, and 12 bases separated the two germline ends. Germline CDR1 is ENHRY and CDR2 is SYGVKD. This CDR3 has 15 amino acids. The CDR3 nucleotides are TGTGCCATCAGTGAGCCGGGAAGAACCAACTATGGCTACACCTTC. Translating it yields CAISEPGRTNYGYTF.

This chain connects TRBV9 to TRBJ1-1; unclear D gene. Germline CDR1 reads SGDLS; CDR2 reads YYNGEE. CDR3 length: 14 amino acids. V was clipped by 3 bases and J by 3 bases, with 12 bases between them. The CDR3 region has the DNA TGTGCCAGCAGCGCCCCCCCGGGCGACACTGAAGCTTTCTTT. Its protein product is CASSAPPGDTEAFF.

In this sample, this clonotype turned up a few times. This rearrangement joins TRBV20-1 to TRBJ1-3, with D perhaps matching TRBD1 (5 bases). CDR1 is DFQATT, CDR2 SNEGSKA, per germline (reference sequence). This CDR3 is built from 12 residues. The ends were cut back, 1 base at V and 7 bases at J, with 8 bases in the middle. The CDR3 loop reads CSARVEGNTIYF. The CDR3 region has the DNA TGCAGTGCTAGAGTGGAGGGGAACACCATATATTTT.

J is TRBJ1-3 and V is TRBV20-1, with D hard to call. This CDR3 contains 12 residues. Germline CDR1 reads DFQATT; CDR2 reads SNEGSKA (reference sequence). V lost 4 bases and J 3 bases, leaving 7 bases between the germline ends. This chain's CDR3 is CSAKTGGNTIYF. DNA for the CDR3: TGCAGTGCTAAAACGGGTGGAAACACCATATATTTT.

This chain joins TRBV19 and TRBJ1-1, with D possibly being TRBD1 (6 bases). V lost 7 bases to trimming and J lost 4 bases, with 22 bases between them. Germline V gene lookup returns CDR1 LNHDA and CDR2 SQIVND (reference sequence). The CDR3 contains 16 residues. The CDR3 protein is CASIRESGATGTEAFF. CDR3 nucleotide sequence: TGTGCCAGTATCAGGGAATCGGGGGCAACTGGCACTGAAGCTTTCTTT.

This chain links TRBV11-2 with TRBJ2-1; D is uncertain. The CDR3 has 12 amino acids. The ends were cut back, 1 base at V and 9 bases at J, with 7 bases in the middle. Germline CDR1 and CDR2: SGHAT and FQNNGV. CDR3 bases: TGTGCCAGCAGCTTAGTGGGTCGTGAGCAGTTCTTC. Protein sequence: CASSLVGREQFF.

In this sample, this clonotype turned up once. The chain is built from TRBV20-1 and TRBJ1-1, with TRBD1 matching 9 bases. The CDR3 totals 14 residues. Germline V gene lookup returns CDR1 DFQATT and CDR2 SNEGSKA (reference sequence). V lost 0 bases to trimming and J lost 10 bases; unmatched junction nucleotides: 9. As DNA, the CDR3 is TGCAGTGCTAGAGATATGATGGACAGGGGATCAGCTTTCTTT. Its protein product is CSARDMMDRGSAFF.

A few counts support this clonotype. The rearrangement joins TRBV6-1 to TRBJ1-1; D is undetermined. Trimming stripped 5 bases from V and 3 bases from J, with 16 bases between. This CDR3 contains 15 residues. Germline CDR1 and CDR2: MNHNS and SASEGT. The CDR3 coding sequence is TGTGCCAGCAGTAACCAACAGCCAACCTACACTGAAGCTTTCTTT. It yields the protein CASSNQQPTYTEAFF.

This clonotype was found a few times. The chain links TRBV12-3 or TRBV12-4 to TRBJ2-5, with 8 bases aligning to TRBD2. The ends lost 7 bases at V and 2 bases at J; junction bases unmatched: 3. The CDR3 totals 13 residues. CDR3 loop: CASTREGQETQYF. The CDR3 coding sequence is TGTGCCAGCACCCGGGAGGGGCAAGAGACCCAGTACTTC.

The chain recombines TRBV19 with TRBJ2-5; D is undetermined. V dropped 6 bases and J dropped 2 bases, with 13 bases sitting between them. CDR3 length equals 14 residues. Per the germline V gene, CDR1 is LNHDA and CDR2 is SQIVND (reference sequence). In DNA, the CDR3 is TGTGCCAGTAGCCCTCAGGTAGTACAAGAGACCCAGTACTTC. Translation: CASSPQVVQETQYF. Supplemented by reference TRBV19 and TRBJ2-5, the full variable domain reads DGGITQSPKYLFRKEGQNVTLSCEQNLNHDAMYWYRQDPGQGLRLIYYSQIVNDFQKGDIAEGYSVSREKKESFPLTVTSAQKNPTAFYLCASSPQVVQETQYFGPGTRLLVL.

V and J are TRBV7-3 and TRBJ1-5; TRBD1 might be the D (5 bases). Looked up from germline, CDR1 is SGHTA and CDR2 is FQGTGA. Trimming pared 0 bases from V and 7 bases from J, leaving 7 bases between. CDR3 length: 13 amino acids. CDR3 residues: CASSLTQGQPQHF. The CDR3 DNA reads TGTGCCAGCAGCTTAACCCAGGGACAGCCCCAGCATTTT.

The CDR3 loop is CATSPGPRSGEAFF. The CDR3 nucleotides read TGTGCCACCTCTCCGGGACCGCGGTCTGGTGAAGCTTTCTTT. The V call is TRBV6-1, the J call TRBJ1-1; D perhaps matches TRBD1 (5 bases). This CDR3 is built from 14 residues. V shed 10 bases and J shed 7 bases, with 22 bases lying between them. Germline CDR1 and CDR2: MNHNS and SASEGT.

In this sample, this clonotype turned up a few times. V is TRBV27 and J is TRBJ1-5; D remains ambiguous. The ends were cut back, 6 bases at V and 1 base at J, with 16 bases in the middle. In germline, CDR1 is MNHEY, CDR2 SMNVEV (reference sequence). CDR3 length equals 16 residues. For the CDR3, the DNA is TGTGCCAGCAGAGTAGACACTTCCGTAAGCAATCAGCCCCAGCATTTT. Translating it yields CASRVDTSVSNQPQHF.

This clonotype was counted only a few times. The V call is TRBV9, the J call TRBJ1-1, with D perhaps TRBD1 (5 bases). The CDR3 covers 14 residues. Germline V gene lookup returns CDR1 SGDLS and CDR2 YYNGEE. V lost 4 bases and J 5 bases, leaving 15 bases between the germline ends. The CDR3 DNA reads as TGTGCCAGCAGCTTTAGGGGTGGAGGAACTGAAGCTTTCTTT. This codes for CASSFRGGGTEAFF. The complete variable domain, with remaining parts taken from reference TRBV9 and TRBJ1-1, reads DSGVTQTPKHLITATGQRVTLRCSPRSGDLSVYWYQQSLDQGLQFLIQYYNGEERAKGNILERFSAQQFPDLHSELNLSSLELGDSALYFCASSFRGGGTEAFFGQGTRLTVV.

The rearrangement joins TRBV20-1 to TRBJ2-2; D might be TRBD1 or TRBD2, each matching 5 bases. The CDR3 extends over 15 amino acids. Between the trimmed V and J ends, which lost 3 bases and 0 bases, there was a span of 11 bases. The germline V gene has CDR1 DFQATT and CDR2 SNEGSKA (reference sequence). CDR3 amino acids: CSASRGPANTGELFF. The CDR3 DNA reads TGCAGTGCTAGCCGGGGACCAGCGAACACCGGGGAGCTGTTTTTT.

This clonotype occurred a few times. V is TRBV7-9 and J is TRBJ2-3, with D tentatively TRBD2 (6 bases). Per the germline V gene, CDR1 is SEHNR and CDR2 is FQNEAQ (reference sequence). CDR3 length: 15 amino acids. V gave up 3 bases and J gave up 1 base, with 11 bases separating them. CDR3 amino acids: CASSLAGRGTDTQYF. CDR3 bases: TGTGCCAGCAGCTTGGCGGGGCGGGGCACAGATACGCAGTATTTT.

This clonotype has a handful of counts. CDR3 DNA: TGCAGTGCTCGGGGGGGAGGCCGGACCCAGTACTTC. It codes for CSARGGGRTQYF. This rearrangement joins TRBV20-1 to TRBJ2-5; TRBD2 matches at 8 bases. The V and J ends lost 5 bases and 7 bases, in that order; junction bases with no gene match: 6. The germline V gene has CDR1 DFQATT and CDR2 SNEGSKA (reference sequence). The CDR3 covers 12 residues.

This clonotype was observed a few times. The chain recombines TRBV6-2 or TRBV6-3 with TRBJ1-1, with 7 bases lining up with TRBD1. This CDR3 spans 14 amino acids. V lost 5 bases to trimming and J lost 6 bases; unmatched junction nucleotides: 9. The germline gives CDR1 MNHEY, CDR2 SVGEGT. The DNA for the CDR3 is TGTGCCAGCAGTCACGGACAGGATTTCGCTGAAGCTTTCTTT. The encoded protein is CASSHGQDFAEAFF.